The clone carrying this TCR beta chain was seen many times. The data are from a study of blood T cell repertoires in COVID-19. Study context: T cells, B-cell-depleted T cells, or PBMCs supplied cDNA or gDNA.

Clones were sequenced by immunoSEQ multiplex PCR, and TCRdb holds only the in-frame ones, with some missing. The table records about 150,000 clones, 83% of them present only once. Material for sequencing was peripheral blood. This TCR was sampled from a woman older than 75 with acute or convalescent COVID-19.

CDR3: CASRRDRDGSPLHF. DNA for the CDR3: TGTGCCAGCAGGAGGGACAGGGACGGTTCACCCCTCCACTTT. The V and J genes are TRBV2 and TRBJ1-6; TRBD1 matches at 9 bases. CDR1 and CDR2 from the germline V gene are SNHLY and FYNNEI. V was clipped by 6 bases and J by 9 bases; unmatched bases: 6. The CDR3 totals 14 residues.